One sample yielded the 20 T cell receptor beta chains listed below, sequenced in a study of early stage breast cancer tumors. TCRdb's copy holds only in-frame clones and misses some; the assay was immunoSEQ multiplex PCR. The repertoire holds under 14,000 clones, about 80% seen once, with approximately 15% in the top ten. Sequenced material: breast tumor tissue. The receptors come from a person aged 70 to 85 with breast cancer.

The chain carries TRBV11-1 and TRBJ1-1; 7 bases align to TRBD1. The CDR3 has 12 amino acids. Germline V gene data show CDR1 as SGHAT and CDR2 as FQDESV (reference sequence). With V trimmed by 5 bases and J by 7 bases, 4 bases remained unmatched. The CDR3: CASSQDRDEAFF. In nucleotides, the CDR3 is TGTGCCAGCAGCCAAGACAGGGATGAAGCTTTCTTT.

This rearrangement joins TRBV5-8 to TRBJ1-6; the D is unclear. The V gene's germline CDR1 is SGHTS and CDR2 YDEGEE. V was cut by 0 bases and J by 10 bases, with 8 bases left in between. This CDR3 has 13 amino acids. The CDR3 sequence is CASSLGLGSPLHF. The CDR3 coding sequence is TGTGCCAGCAGCTTGGGGCTGGGCTCACCCCTCCACTTT.

The chain has TRBV7-2 and TRBJ1-6; TRBD1 is a possible D gene (6 bases). The V gene's germline CDR1 is SGHTA and CDR2 FQGNSA. The CDR3 sequence is 16 residues long. The V end lost 2 bases, the J end lost 14 bases, and 22 bases lay between the germline ends. CDR3 sequence (DNA): TGTGCCAGCAGCTTATATGGTGAAGGGGGATTGAGGACCCTCCACTTT. Its protein is CASSLYGEGGLRTLHF. Filled out from reference TRBV7-2 and TRBJ1-6, the complete variable domain reads GAGVSQSPSNKVTEKGKDVELRCDPISGHTALYWYRQSLGQGLEFLIYFQGNSAPDKSGLPSDRFSAERTGGSVSTLTIQRTQQEDSAVYLCASSLYGEGGLRTLHFGNGTRLTVT.

The J gene is TRBJ2-5, the V gene TRBV7-7; TRBD1 aligns across 10 bases. This CDR3 contains 15 residues. The V and J ends lost 5 bases and 4 bases, in that order; junction bases with no gene match: 7. Germline CDR1 is SSHAT and CDR2 is FNYEAQ (reference sequence). The CDR3 reads CASSRDRGQGETQYF. CDR3 sequence (DNA): TGTGCCAGCAGCAGAGACAGGGGGCAGGGAGAGACCCAGTACTTC.

The chain couples TRBV29-1 to TRBJ2-7; a possible D gene is TRBD2 (6 bases). CDR3 length: 13 residues. CDR1 is SQVTM, CDR2 ANQGSEA, per germline. V was clipped by 0 bases and J by 3 bases, with 9 bases between them. For the CDR3, the DNA is TGCAGCGTTGAAGATGGGGGGATCTACGAGCAGTACTTC. As protein: CSVEDGGIYEQYF.

The rearrangement uses TRBV21-1 and TRBJ1-2; the DNA was not used to check the table's D call, TRBD1. TRBV21-1 is a pseudogene segment. There are 15 residues in the CDR3. Here the CDR3 reads CASSKTVGQGDGYTF. CDR3 sequence (DNA): TGTGCCAGCAGCAAAACGGTGGGACAGGGGGATGGCTACACCTTC.

This clone was observed a few times. This chain joins TRBV6-5 and TRBJ1-1, with 8 bases lining up with TRBD1. Germline trimming cut 10 bases from V and 3 bases from J; bases unmatched to any gene: 4. Per the germline V gene, CDR1 is MNHEY and CDR2 is SVGAGI. CDR3 length: 12 residues. The CDR3 here is CATRQGYTEAFF. The CDR3 DNA reads TGTGCCACACGACAGGGGTACACTGAAGCTTTCTTT.

The CDR3 is CASSPRDRSNQPQHF. The CDR3 DNA sequence: TGTGCCAGCAGTCCCCGGGACAGAAGCAATCAGCCCCAGCATTTT. The chain couples TRBV6-5 to TRBJ1-5; 7 bases map to TRBD1. This CDR3 region has 15 residues. CDR1 is MNHEY and CDR2 is SVGAGI in the germline V gene. V dropped 5 bases and J dropped 1; count of bases not matched to a gene: 5.

V gene TRBV4-1 combines with J gene TRBJ1-6; D not resolved. The V end was cut by 2 bases, the J end by 6 bases, with 5 bases between. The CDR3 sequence is 13 residues long. Per the germline V gene, CDR1 is MGHRA and CDR2 is YSYEKL. The CDR3 reads CASSQQVNSPLHF. CDR3 DNA sequence: TGCGCCAGCAGCCAACAGGTTAATTCACCCCTCCACTTT.

Only a few counts were recorded for this clone. This sequence joins TRBV7-6 and TRBJ1-6; D gene ambiguous. The CDR3 sequence is 12 residues long. V was cut by 4 bases and J by 7 bases, with 5 bases left in between. The germline V gene has CDR1 SGHVS and CDR2 FNYEAQ. CDR3 DNA: TGTGCCAGCAGCTCCCTGAATTCACCCCTCCACTTT. This gives the protein CASSSLNSPLHF.

The V and J genes are TRBV5-1 and TRBJ2-7; 9 bases are shared with TRBD2. In germline, CDR1 is SGHRS, CDR2 YFSETQ. The V segment lost 4 bases and the J segment 7 bases; nucleotides outside the gene matches: 12. The CDR3 has 15 residues. The CDR3 here is CASSLTSGFSSEQYF. In nucleotides, the CDR3 is TGCGCCAGCAGCCTTACTAGCGGGTTTTCCTCTGAGCAGTACTTC.

The genes are TRBV5-1 and TRBJ1-2; 7 positions agree with TRBD1. The trim removed 4 bases at V and 2 bases at J, leaving 11 bases unmatched. Looked up from germline, CDR1 is SGHRS and CDR2 is YFSETQ. This CDR3 has 16 residues. CDR3 amino acids: CASSPIQGQRNYGYTF. CDR3 nucleotide sequence: TGCGCCAGCAGCCCTATACAGGGACAGAGGAACTATGGCTACACCTTC.

The chain uses TRBV7-9 and TRBJ2-7, with 10 bases matching TRBD1. Per the germline V gene, CDR1 is SEHNR and CDR2 is FQNEAQ (reference sequence). V lost 4 bases to trimming and J lost 5 bases; unmatched junction nucleotides: 5. The CDR3 spans 14 residues. The chain's CDR3 is CASSWGDRGHEQYF. The CDR3, as DNA: TGTGCCAGCAGCTGGGGGGACAGGGGCCACGAGCAGTACTTC.

The chain is built from TRBV6-5 and TRBJ1-1; D remains unclear. V lost 7 bases, J lost 9 bases, and 18 bases lay in between. There are 13 residues in the CDR3. Germline V gives CDR1 MNHEY, CDR2 SVGAGI. CDR3 residues: CASTRSGESQAFF. In DNA, the CDR3 is TGTGCCAGCACCCGGTCCGGGGAGTCGCAAGCTTTCTTT.

The J gene is TRBJ2-3, the V gene TRBV5-6; 8 bases line up with TRBD2. The germline V gene encodes CDR1 SGHDT and CDR2 YYEEEE. Germline trimming cut 6 bases from V and 1 base from J; bases unmatched to any gene: 4. This CDR3 contains 14 residues. In nucleotides, the CDR3 is TGTGCCAGCACTAGCGGGCACCGCACAGATACGCAGTATTTT. Residues: CASTSGHRTDTQYF. Complete variable domain (other parts from reference TRBV5-6 and TRBJ2-3): DAGVTQSPTHLIKTRGQQVTLRCSPKSGHDTVSWYQQALGQGPQFIFQYYEEEERQRGNFPDRFSGHQFPNYSSELNVNALLLGDSALYLCASTSGHRTDTQYFGPGTRLTVL.

The CDR3 DNA reads as TGTGCCAGCAGCCGTTCAGTCGGCAAGCGGGGATACTACGAGCAGTACTTC. This encodes CASSRSVGKRGYYEQYF. This rearrangement joins TRBV7-2 to TRBJ2-7, with TRBD2 matching over 7 bases. The CDR3 totals 17 residues. The V and J ends lost 5 bases and 3 bases, in that order; junction bases with no gene match: 16. Per germline, CDR1 SGHTA and CDR2 FQGNSA.

Only one count was recorded for this clone. The chain is built from TRBV19 and TRBJ2-1; TRBD2 aligns across 9 bases. The CDR3 has 15 amino acids. The junction had 9 bases not matched to a gene; V was cut back by 5 bases and J by 7 bases. Germline assignment: CDR1 LNHDA and CDR2 SQIVND (reference sequence). CDR3 in DNA: TGTGCCAGTAGTTTTAGCGGGGGTAGTCATAATGAGCAGTTCTTC. Translated, it gives CASSFSGGSHNEQFF.

The rearrangement joins TRBV4-1 to TRBJ2-5, with 9 bases fitting TRBD2. The end of the DNA aligns better with TRBJ2-7, so the J call may be wrong. This CDR3 contains 13 residues. Germline V gene lookup returns CDR1 MGHRA and CDR2 YSYEKL. The CDR3 loop is CASSPGLAGEQYF. In DNA form, the CDR3 reads TGCGCCAGCAGCCCGGGACTAGCTGGCGAGCAGTACTTC.

The genes are TRBV30 and TRBJ1-2; TRBD1 agrees at 8 bases. Looked up from germline, CDR1 is GTSNPN and CDR2 is SVGIG (reference sequence). This CDR3 region has 14 residues. The V gene end was trimmed by 3 bases and the J gene end by 3 bases; junction bases not matched to a gene: 6. The CDR3 region is CAWRITGGDYGYTF. DNA of the CDR3: TGTGCCTGGAGAATCACAGGGGGAGACTATGGCTACACCTTC.

Only one count was recorded for this clone. The J gene is TRBJ2-5, the V gene TRBV7-9; 8 nucleotides match TRBD1. Germline V gives CDR1 SEHNR, CDR2 FQNEAQ (reference sequence). This CDR3 comprises 14 residues. V lost 5 bases to trimming and J lost 5 bases; unmatched junction nucleotides: 7. CDR3 sequence reads: CASSPDRVLETQYF. In nucleotides, the CDR3 is TGTGCCAGCAGCCCGGACAGGGTCCTGGAGACCCAGTACTTC.